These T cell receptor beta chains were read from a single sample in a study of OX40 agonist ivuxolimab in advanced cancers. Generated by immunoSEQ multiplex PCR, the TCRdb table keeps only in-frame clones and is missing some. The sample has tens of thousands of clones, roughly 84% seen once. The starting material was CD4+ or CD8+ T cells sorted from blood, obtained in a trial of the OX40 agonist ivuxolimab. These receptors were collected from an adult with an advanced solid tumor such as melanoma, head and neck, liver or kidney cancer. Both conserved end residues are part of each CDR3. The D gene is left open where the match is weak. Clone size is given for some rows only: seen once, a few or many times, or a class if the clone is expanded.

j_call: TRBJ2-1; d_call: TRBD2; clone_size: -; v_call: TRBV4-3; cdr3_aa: CASSQDRLAGGNEQFF; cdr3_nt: TGCGCCAGCAGCCAAGATCGACTAGCGGGAGGTAATGAGCAGTTCTTC
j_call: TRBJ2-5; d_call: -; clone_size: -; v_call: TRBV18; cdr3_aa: CASSPGLGETQYF; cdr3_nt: TGTGCCAGCTCACCGGGGTTGGGAGAGACCCAGTACTTC
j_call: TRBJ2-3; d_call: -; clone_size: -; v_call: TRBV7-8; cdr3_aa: CASSLGLPAGDTQYF; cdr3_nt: TGTGCCAGCAGCTTAGGGCTCCCGGCGGGAGATACGCAGTATTTT
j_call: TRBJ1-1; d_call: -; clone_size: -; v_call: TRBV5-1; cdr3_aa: CASSPQGGNTEAFF; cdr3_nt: TGCGCCAGCAGCCCCCAGGGAGGAAACACTGAAGCTTTCTTT
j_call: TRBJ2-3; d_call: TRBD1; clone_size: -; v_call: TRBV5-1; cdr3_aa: CASSLGTAADTQYF; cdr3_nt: TGCGCCAGCAGCTTAGGGACAGCTGCAGATACGCAGTATTTT
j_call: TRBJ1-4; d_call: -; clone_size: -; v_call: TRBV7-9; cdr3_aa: CASSFRWANEKLFF; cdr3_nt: TGTGCCAGCAGCTTTCGCTGGGCAAATGAAAAACTGTTTTTT
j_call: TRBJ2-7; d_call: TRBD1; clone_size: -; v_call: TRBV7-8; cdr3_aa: CASAAPGQGAGEQYF; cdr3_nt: TGTGCCAGCGCTGCACCGGGACAGGGGGCCGGAGAGCAGTACTTC
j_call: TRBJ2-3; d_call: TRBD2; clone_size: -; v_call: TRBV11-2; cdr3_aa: CASSLDPRGSTDTQYF; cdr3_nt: TGTGCCAGCAGCTTAGATCCTCGCGGGAGTACAGATACGCAGTATTTT
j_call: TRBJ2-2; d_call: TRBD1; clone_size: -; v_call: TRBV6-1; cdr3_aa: CASSDGGQGYTGELFF; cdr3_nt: TGTGCCAGCAGTGATGGGGGACAGGGATACACCGGGGAGCTGTTTTTT
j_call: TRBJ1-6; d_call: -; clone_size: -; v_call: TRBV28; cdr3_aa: CASSLRTYGSPLHF; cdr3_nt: TGTGCCAGCAGTTTAAGGACATACGGTTCACCCCTCCACTTT
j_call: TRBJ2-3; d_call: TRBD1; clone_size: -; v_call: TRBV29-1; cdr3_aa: CSVVRTGTFTDTQYF; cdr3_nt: TGCAGCGTTGTGCGGACAGGGACATTCACAGATACGCAGTATTTT
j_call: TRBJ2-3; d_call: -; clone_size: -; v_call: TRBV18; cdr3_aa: CASSPPGTDTQYF; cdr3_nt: TGTGCCAGCTCACCACCGGGCACAGATACGCAGTATTTT
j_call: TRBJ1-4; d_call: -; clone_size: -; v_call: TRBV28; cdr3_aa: CASSPTGIRNEKLFF; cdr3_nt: TGTGCCAGCAGTCCTACCGGGATACGTAATGAAAAACTGTTTTTT
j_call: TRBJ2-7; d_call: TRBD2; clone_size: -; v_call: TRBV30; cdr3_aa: CASRGGERSYEQYF; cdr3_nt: TGTGCCTCCCGCGGGGGGGAACGGTCCTACGAGCAGTACTTC
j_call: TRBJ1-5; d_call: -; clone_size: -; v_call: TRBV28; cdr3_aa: CASSPGFTQHF; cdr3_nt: TGTGCCAGCAGTCCAGGCTTCACCCAGCATTTT
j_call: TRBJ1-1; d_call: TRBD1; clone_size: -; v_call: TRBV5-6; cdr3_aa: CASSFITGTANTEAFF; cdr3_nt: TGTGCCAGCAGCTTTATTACCGGGACAGCCAACACTGAAGCTTTCTTT
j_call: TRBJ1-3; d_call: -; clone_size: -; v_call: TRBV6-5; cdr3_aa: CASTVLGDTIYF; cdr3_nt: TGTGCCAGCACCGTACTGGGTGACACCATATATTTT
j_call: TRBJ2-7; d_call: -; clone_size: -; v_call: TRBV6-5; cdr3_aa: CASSFGPIEQYF; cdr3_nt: TGTGCCAGCAGTTTCGGACCGATCGAGCAGTACTTC
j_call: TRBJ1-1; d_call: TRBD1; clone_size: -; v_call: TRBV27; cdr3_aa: CASSEDRATEAFF; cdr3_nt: TGTGCCAGCAGCGAAGACAGGGCCACTGAAGCTTTCTTT
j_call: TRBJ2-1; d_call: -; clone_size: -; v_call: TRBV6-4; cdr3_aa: CASSDSEGAGGYNEQFF; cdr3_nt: TGTGCCAGCAGTGACTCGGAGGGGGCAGGGGGTTACAATGAGCAGTTCTTC
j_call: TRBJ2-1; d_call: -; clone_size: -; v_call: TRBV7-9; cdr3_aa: CASSLGSSYNEQFF; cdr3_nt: TGTGCCAGCAGCTTAGGGAGCTCCTACAATGAGCAGTTCTTC
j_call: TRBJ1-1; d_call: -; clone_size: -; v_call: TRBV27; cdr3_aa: CASSFLAGSEAFF; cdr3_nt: -
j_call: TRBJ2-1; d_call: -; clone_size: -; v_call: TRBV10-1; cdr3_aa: CASSERQGSYNEQFF; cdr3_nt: TGCGCCAGCAGTGAGAGGCAGGGCTCCTACAATGAGCAGTTCTTC
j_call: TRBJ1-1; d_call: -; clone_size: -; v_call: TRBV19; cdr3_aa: CASSTLHPLRVFEAFF; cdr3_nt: TGTGCCAGTAGTACGCTACACCCGCTCAGGGTATTTGAAGCTTTCTTT
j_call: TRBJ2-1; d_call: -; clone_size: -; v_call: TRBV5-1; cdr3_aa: CASSLRGTSMYNEQFF; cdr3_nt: TGCGCCAGCAGCCTCCGGGGGACGTCTATGTACAATGAGCAGTTCTTC
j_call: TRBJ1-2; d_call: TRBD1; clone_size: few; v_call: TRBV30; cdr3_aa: CAWTPGQANYGYTF; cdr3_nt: TGTGCCTGGACCCCCGGACAGGCTAACTATGGCTACACCTTC
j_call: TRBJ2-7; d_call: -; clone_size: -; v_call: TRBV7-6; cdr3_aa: CASSLAKYEQYF; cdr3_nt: TGTGCCAGCAGCTTAGCCAAGTACGAGCAGTACTTC
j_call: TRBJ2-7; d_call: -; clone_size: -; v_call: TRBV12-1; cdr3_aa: CASSFNEQYF; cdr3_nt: TGTGCCAGCAGCTTTAACGAGCAGTACTTC
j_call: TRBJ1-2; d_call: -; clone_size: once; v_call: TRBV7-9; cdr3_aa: CASSPGTYGYTF; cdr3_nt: TGTGCCAGCAGCCCGGGGACCTATGGCTACACCTTC
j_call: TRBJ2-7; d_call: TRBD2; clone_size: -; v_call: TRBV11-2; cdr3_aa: CASSLRLAAADGEQYF; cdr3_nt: TGTGCCAGCAGCTTAAGACTAGCGGCCGCGGATGGGGAGCAGTACTTC
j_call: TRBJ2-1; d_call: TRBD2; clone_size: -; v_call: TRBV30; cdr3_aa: CAWSPGGTSYNEQFF; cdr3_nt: TGTGCCTGGAGTCCGGGGGGGACATCTTACAATGAGCAGTTCTTC
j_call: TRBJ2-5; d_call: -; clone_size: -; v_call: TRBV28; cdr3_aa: CASSAHNQETQYF; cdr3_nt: TGTGCCAGCAGTGCACATAACCAAGAGACCCAGTACTTC
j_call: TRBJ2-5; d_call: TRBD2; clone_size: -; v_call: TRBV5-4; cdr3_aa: CASSRSGGSQETQYF; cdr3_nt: TGTGCCAGCAGCCGTAGCGGGGGGTCACAAGAGACCCAGTACTTC
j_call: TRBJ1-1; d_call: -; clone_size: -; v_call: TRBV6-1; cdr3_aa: CASSEALPTNTEAFF; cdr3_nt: TGTGCCAGCAGTGAAGCGCTACCTACGAACACTGAAGCTTTCTTT
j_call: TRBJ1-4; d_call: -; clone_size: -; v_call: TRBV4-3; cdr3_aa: CASSQAFVSQGGEKLFF; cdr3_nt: TGCGCCAGCAGCCAAGCCTTCGTGTCTCAAGGAGGTGAAAAACTGTTTTTT
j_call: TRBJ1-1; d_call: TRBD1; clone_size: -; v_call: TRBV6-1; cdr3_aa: CASIATGGKTEAFF; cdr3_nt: TGTGCCAGCATCGCGACAGGGGGAAAAACTGAAGCTTTCTTT
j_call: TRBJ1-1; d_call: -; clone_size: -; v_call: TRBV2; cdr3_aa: CARTRRNTEAFF; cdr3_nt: TGTGCCAGGACCAGACGAAACACTGAAGCTTTCTTT
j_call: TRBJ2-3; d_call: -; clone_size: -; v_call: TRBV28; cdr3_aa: CASSPGGTGDTQYF; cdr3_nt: TGTGCCAGCAGCCCTGGCGGGACCGGTGATACGCAGTATTTT
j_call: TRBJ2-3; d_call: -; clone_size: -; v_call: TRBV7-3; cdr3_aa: CASSSGSRRRDTQYF; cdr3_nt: TGTGCCAGCAGCTCCGGGTCCCGCAGGAGAGATACGCAGTATTTT
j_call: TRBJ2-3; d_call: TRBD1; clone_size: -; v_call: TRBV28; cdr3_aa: CASITNGQGPDTQYF; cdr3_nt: TGTGCCAGCATTACAAATGGACAGGGCCCAGATACGCAGTATTTT
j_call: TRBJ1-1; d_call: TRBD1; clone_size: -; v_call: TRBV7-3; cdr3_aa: CASSLGQGRSAEAFF; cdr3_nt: TGTGCCAGCAGCTTAGGACAGGGAAGGAGCGCTGAAGCTTTCTTT
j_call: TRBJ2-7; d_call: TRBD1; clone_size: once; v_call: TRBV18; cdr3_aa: CASSSISGTDPYEQYF; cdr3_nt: TGTGCCAGCTCATCCATCTCCGGGACAGACCCCTACGAGCAGTACTTC
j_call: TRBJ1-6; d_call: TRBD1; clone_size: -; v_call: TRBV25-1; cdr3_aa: CASSTPRGGPANSPLHF; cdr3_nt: TGTGCCAGCAGTACCCCCAGGGGGGGCCCCGCTAATTCACCCCTCCACTTT
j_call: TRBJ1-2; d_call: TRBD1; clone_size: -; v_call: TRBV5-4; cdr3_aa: CASRPAGGRIGYTF; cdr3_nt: TGTGCCAGCAGGCCTGCAGGGGGCAGAATTGGCTACACCTTC
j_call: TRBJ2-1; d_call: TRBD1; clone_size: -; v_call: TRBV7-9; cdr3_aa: CASSPPGQAYNEQFF; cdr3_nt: TGTGCCAGCAGCCCGCCGGGACAGGCATACAATGAGCAGTTCTTC
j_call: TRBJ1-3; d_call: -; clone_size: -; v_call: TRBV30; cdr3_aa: CAWSVGTPGNTIYF; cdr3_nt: TGTGCCTGGAGTGTAGGGACTCCAGGAAACACCATATATTTT
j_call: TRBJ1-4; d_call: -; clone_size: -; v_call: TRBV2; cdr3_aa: CASRPGGTTGEKLFF; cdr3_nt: TGTGCCAGCAGGCCAGGAGGGACTACGGGTGAAAAACTGTTTTTT
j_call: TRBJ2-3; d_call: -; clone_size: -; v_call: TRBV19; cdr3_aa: CASARAGTLTDTQYF; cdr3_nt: TGTGCCAGTGCCAGGGCTGGGACGCTCACAGATACGCAGTATTTT
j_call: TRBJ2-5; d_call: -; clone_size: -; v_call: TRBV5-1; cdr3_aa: CASSLVPGSETQYF; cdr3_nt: TGCGCCAGCAGCTTGGTCCCGGGCTCAGAGACCCAGTACTTC
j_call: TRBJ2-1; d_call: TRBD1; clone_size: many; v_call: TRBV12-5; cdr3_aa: CASGGRDSTGEQFF; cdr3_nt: TGTGCTAGTGGGGGACGGGACAGTACAGGGGAGCAGTTCTTC
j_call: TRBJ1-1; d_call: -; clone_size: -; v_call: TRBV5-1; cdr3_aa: CASRGGEYTEAFF; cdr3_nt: TGCGCCAGCAGAGGGGGGGAGTACACTGAAGCTTTCTTT